This record concerns one TCR beta chain sequence. The source of the sample is a study of blood T cell repertoires in COVID-19. About the study: COVID-19 samples, acute and convalescent, were from the United States, Italy and Spain. In each case, the material was cDNA or gDNA derived from T cells, B-cell-depleted T cells, or PBMCs.

Trimming took 0 bases from V and 6 from J, leaving 30 bases between them. This CDR3 is built from 20 residues. The germline gives CDR1 MRHNA, CDR2 SNTAGT. Methods used by the authors: Nucleated cell counts were estimated from reference gene primer amplification. Assay used: immunoSEQ multiplex PCR; TCRdb lists only in-frame clones, some missing. The DNA was the basis for D and trimming; V, J and clone size are from that table. This sample has roughly 210,000 clones, with about 87% found just once. The sequencing sample was made of peripheral blood. This chain uses TRBV6-4 with TRBJ2-7; tentative D call: TRBD1 (5 bases). The source is a man aged 65 to 79 with acute or convalescent COVID-19. This CDR3 is CASSDSIHRTPRLPRGEQYF. CDR3 DNA: TGTGCCAGCAGTGACTCGATTCACCGAACACCGAGGCTCCCAAGGGGCGAGCAGTACTTC.